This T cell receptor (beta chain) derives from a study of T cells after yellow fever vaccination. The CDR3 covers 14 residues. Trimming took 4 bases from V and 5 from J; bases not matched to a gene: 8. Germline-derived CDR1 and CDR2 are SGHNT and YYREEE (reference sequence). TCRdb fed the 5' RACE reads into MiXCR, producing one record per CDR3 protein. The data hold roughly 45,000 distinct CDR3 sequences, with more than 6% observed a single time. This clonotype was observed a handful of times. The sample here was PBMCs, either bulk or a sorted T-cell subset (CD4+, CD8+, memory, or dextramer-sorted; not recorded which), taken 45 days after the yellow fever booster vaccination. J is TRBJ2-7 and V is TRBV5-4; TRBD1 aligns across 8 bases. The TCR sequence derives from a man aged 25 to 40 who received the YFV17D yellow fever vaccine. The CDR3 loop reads CASSVDRASHEQYF. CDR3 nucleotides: TGTGCCAGCAGCGTGGACAGGGCCTCTCACGAGCAGTACTTC.